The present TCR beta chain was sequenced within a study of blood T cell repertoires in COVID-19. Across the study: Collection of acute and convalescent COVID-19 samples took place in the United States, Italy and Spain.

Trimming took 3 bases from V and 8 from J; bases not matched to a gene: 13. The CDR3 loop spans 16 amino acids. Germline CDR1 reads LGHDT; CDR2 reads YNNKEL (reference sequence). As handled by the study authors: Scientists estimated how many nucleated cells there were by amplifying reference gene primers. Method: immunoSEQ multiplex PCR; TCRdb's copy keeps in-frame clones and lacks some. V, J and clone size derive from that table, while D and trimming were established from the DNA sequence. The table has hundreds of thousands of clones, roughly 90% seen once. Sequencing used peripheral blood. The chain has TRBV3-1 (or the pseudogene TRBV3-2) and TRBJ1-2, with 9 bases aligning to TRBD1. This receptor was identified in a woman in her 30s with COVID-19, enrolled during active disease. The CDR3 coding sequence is TGTGCCAGCAGCCACGATTCGGGGACAGGGATAAGCGGCTACACCTTC. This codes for CASSHDSGTGISGYTF.